One sample yielded the 7 T cell receptor beta chains listed below, sequenced in a study of human T cells and chemical hapten exposure. A single record per CDR3 protein comes from TCRdb applying MiXCR to the RACE reads. The sample comprises roughly 100,000 distinct CDR3 sequences, 10% to 14% of which are singletons, and about 3% rests with the top ten. The time point: pre-sensitization, week 0. Treatment here: therapeutic diphenylcyclopropenone sensitization with weekly scalp DPC. The specimen comprised whole blood, sampled in connection with sensitization to the hapten diphenylcyclopropenone (DPC). Receptors originate from an older woman with alopecia areata. Some clones in this sample may be carry-over from other donors' samples.

Many counts were recorded for this clonotype. The chain uses TRBV27 and TRBJ2-2; 9 bases are shared with TRBD2. Germline loops: CDR1 MNHEY, CDR2 SMNVEV (reference sequence). The CDR3 consists of 16 residues. After removal of 1 base from V and 7 bases from J, the junction contained 7 bases not matched to a gene. The CDR3 coding sequence is TGTGCCAGCAGTTTATTTGCGGGGGGGCTGAACGGGGAGCTGTTTTTT. It yields the protein CASSLFAGGLNGELFF.

This clonotype was observed many times. This sequence joins TRBV27 and TRBJ2-3, with 9 bases lining up with TRBD2. CDR1 and CDR2 from the germline V gene are MNHEY and SMNVEV (reference sequence). The CDR3 is 16 residues long. V trimming: 3 bases; J trimming: 1 base; junction bases outside the gene matches: 5. CDR3 nucleotide sequence: TGTGCCAGCAGTTTTTGGCGGGGGGGACGCACAGATACGCAGTATTTT. Translating it yields CASSFWRGGRTDTQYF.

The J gene is TRBJ2-1, the V gene TRBV14; 14 bases fit TRBD2. The V gene end was trimmed by 4 bases and the J gene end by 6 bases; junction bases not matched to a gene: 8. Germline V gene data show CDR1 as SGHDN and CDR2 as FVKESK. The CDR3 has 17 residues. This CDR3 reads CASSRQTSGGASNEQFF. CDR3 DNA: TGTGCCAGCAGCCGGCAGACTAGCGGGGGGGCTAGCAATGAGCAGTTCTTC.

This clonotype was seen a handful of times. This rearrangement joins TRBV29-1 to TRBJ1-2; no reliable D call. Trimming pared 4 bases from V and 8 bases from J, leaving 8 bases between. The CDR3 is 10 residues long. CDR1 is SQVTM and CDR2 is ANQGSEA in the germline V gene. The CDR3 bases are TGCAGCGTTGCACGGGGAGGCTACACCTTC. It yields the protein CSVARGGYTF. The whole variable domain, filled in from reference TRBV29-1 and TRBJ1-2, reads SAVISQKPSRDICQRGTSLTIQCQVDSQVTMMFWYRQQPGQSLTLIATANQGSEATYESGFVIDKFPISRPNLTFSTLTVSNMSPEDSSIYLCSVARGGYTFGSGTRLTVV.

The sample holds many counts of this clonotype. The chain recombines TRBV20-1 with TRBJ2-1; 10 positions agree with TRBD2. Unmatched junction bases numbered 7, after V lost 6 bases and J lost 2 bases. Germline V gene sequence: CDR1 DFQATT, CDR2 SNEGSKA (reference sequence). This CDR3 comprises 15 residues. The CDR3 spells CSASVAGGAYNEQFF. DNA for the CDR3: TGCAGTGCGTCCGTAGCGGGGGGCGCCTACAATGAGCAGTTCTTC.

This clonotype appeared many times. The CDR3 nucleotides read TGTGCCATCAGCCGGGACGCCAGGGGAGGCTACACCTTC. Encoded protein: CAISRDARGGYTF. The genes are TRBV10-3 and TRBJ1-2, with D perhaps matching TRBD1 (6 bases). V dropped 6 bases and J dropped 8 bases, with 16 bases sitting between them. This CDR3 has 13 residues. CDR1 is ENHRY, CDR2 SYGVKD, per germline.

This clonotype appeared many times. The V call is TRBV30, the J call TRBJ2-3; 7 bases match TRBD2. The CDR3 length is 15 residues. Per the germline V gene, CDR1 is GTSNPN and CDR2 is SVGIG (reference sequence). The V gene end was trimmed by 1 base and the J gene end by 6 bases; junction bases not matched to a gene: 10. This CDR3 is CAWSGLAPRTDTQYF. As DNA, the CDR3 is TGTGCCTGGAGTGGACTAGCCCCTCGGACGGATACGCAGTATTTT.